The text below deals with one TCR beta chain. The CDR3 length is 14 residues. Per germline, CDR1 SEHNR and CDR2 FQNEAQ (reference sequence). Trimming stripped 1 base from V and 1 base from J, with 7 bases between. Cohort 3 donors were reported recovered after two negative PCRs, clearance, or symptom resolution. This sample was taken from a study of blood T cell repertoires in COVID-19. Across the study: COVID-19 samples from acute and convalescent phases originated in the United States, Italy and Spain. In each case, the material was cDNA or gDNA derived from T cells, B-cell-depleted T cells, or PBMCs.

TCRdb's table, derived via immunoSEQ multiplex PCR, lists solely in-frame clones and lacks some. The sample has 150,000 to 250,000 clones; about nine tenths are singletons. The sequencing input was PBMCs or T cells enriched from blood (not recorded which). The chain has TRBV7-9 and TRBJ1-1, with unresolved D. This TCR came from a woman under 40 who had recovered from COVID-19. The CDR3 sequence is CASSLGRGNTEAFF. The CDR3 DNA reads TGTGCCAGCAGCTTAGGCCGGGGGAACACTGAAGCTTTCTTT.